Sequencing of this T cell receptor (beta chain) was carried out in a study of blood T cell repertoires in COVID-19. For the study at large: Samples representing acute and convalescent COVID-19 were sourced from the United States, Italy and Spain. T cells, B-cell-depleted T cells, or PBMCs supplied cDNA or gDNA.

For this clone: The junction and the germline gene differ at one end; a read error may be behind it.

The CDR3 consists of 13 residues. In germline, CDR1 is SGHNT, CDR2 YYREEE (reference sequence). Authors' methods: Estimation of nucleated cell counts was performed using reference gene primer amplification. Profiled with immunoSEQ multiplex PCR; TCRdb holds only in-frame clones, not every one. V and J calls and clone size are those listed in that table; D and trimming were worked out from the DNA. The sample has 650,000 to 800,000 clones; 90% are singletons. Sequenced sample: peripheral blood. The TCR originated in a woman aged 18-29 years with acute or convalescent COVID-19. The chain has TRBV5-4 and TRBJ1-1; TRBD1 is a possible D gene (5 bases). The CDR3 loop reads CASSFRGYTEAFF. The CDR3 coding sequence is TGTGCCAGCAGCTTCCGGGGGTACACTGAAGCGTTCTTT.